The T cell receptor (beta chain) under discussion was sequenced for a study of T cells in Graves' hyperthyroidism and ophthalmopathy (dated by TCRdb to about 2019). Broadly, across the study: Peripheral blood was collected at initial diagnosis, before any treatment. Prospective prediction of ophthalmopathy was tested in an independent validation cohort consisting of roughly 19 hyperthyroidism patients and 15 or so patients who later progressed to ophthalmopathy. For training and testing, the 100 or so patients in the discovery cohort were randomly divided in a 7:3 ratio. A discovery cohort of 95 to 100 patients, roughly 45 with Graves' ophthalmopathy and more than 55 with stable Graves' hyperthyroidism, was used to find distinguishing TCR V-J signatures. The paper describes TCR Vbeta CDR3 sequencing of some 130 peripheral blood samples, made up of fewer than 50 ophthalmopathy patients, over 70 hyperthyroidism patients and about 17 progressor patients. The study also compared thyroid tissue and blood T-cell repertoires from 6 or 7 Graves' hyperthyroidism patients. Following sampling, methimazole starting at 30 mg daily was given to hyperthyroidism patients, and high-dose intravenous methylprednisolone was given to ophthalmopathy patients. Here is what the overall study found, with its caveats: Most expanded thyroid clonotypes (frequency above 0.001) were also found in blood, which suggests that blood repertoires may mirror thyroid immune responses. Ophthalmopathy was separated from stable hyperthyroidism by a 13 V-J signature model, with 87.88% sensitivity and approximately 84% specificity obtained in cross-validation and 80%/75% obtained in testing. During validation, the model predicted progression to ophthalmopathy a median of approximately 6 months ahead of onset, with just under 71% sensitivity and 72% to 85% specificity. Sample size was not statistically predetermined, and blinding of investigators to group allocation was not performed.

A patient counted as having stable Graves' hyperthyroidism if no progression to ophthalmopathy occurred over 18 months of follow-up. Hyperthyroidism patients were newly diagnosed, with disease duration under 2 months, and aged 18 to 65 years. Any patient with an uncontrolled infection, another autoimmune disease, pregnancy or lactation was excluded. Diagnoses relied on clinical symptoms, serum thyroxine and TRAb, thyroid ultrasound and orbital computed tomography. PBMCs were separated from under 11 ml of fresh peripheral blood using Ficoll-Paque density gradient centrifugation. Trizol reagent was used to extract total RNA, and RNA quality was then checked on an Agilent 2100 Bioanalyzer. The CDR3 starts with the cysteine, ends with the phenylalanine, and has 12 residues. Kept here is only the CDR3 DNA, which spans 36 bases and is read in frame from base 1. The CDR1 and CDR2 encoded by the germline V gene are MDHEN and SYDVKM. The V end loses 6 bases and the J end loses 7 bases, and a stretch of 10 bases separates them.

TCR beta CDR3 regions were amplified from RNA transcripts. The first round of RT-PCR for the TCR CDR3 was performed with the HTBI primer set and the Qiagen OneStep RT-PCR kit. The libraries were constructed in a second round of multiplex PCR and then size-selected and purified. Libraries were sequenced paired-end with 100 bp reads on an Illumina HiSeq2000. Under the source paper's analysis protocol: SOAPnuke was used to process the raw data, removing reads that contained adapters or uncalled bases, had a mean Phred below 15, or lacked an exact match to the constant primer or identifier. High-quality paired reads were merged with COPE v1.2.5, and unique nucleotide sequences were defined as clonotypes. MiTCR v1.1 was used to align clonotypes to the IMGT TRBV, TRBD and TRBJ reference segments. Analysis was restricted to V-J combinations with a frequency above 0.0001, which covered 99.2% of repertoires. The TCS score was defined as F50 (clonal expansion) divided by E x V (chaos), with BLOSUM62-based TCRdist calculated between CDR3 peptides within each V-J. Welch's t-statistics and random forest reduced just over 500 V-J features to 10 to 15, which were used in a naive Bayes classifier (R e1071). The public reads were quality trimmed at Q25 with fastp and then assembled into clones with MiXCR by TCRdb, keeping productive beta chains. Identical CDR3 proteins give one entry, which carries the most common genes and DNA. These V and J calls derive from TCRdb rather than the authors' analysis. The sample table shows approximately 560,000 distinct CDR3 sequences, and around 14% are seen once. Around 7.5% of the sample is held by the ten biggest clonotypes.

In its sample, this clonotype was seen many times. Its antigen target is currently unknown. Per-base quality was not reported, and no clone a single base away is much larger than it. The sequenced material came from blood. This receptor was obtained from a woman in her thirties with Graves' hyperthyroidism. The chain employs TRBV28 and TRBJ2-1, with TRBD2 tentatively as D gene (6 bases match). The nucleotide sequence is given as TGTGCCAGCAGCTGGGACTGGAATGAGCAGTTCTTC. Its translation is CASSWDWNEQFF.